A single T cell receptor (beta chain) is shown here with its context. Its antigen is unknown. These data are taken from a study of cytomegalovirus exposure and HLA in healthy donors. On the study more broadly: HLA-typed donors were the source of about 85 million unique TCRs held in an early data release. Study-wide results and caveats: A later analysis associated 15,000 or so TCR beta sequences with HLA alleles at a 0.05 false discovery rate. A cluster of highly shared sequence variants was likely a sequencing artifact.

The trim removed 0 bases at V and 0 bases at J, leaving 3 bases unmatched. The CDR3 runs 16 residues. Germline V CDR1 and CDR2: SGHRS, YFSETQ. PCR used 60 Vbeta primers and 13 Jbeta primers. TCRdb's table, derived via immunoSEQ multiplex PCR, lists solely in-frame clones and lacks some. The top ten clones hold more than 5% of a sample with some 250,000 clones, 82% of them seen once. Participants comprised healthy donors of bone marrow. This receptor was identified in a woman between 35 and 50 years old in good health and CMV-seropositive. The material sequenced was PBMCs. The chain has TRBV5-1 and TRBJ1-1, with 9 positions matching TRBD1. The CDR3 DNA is TGCGCCAGCAGCTTGGCGACAGGGGGACTGAACACTGAAGCTTTCTTT. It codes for CASSLATGGLNTEAFF.